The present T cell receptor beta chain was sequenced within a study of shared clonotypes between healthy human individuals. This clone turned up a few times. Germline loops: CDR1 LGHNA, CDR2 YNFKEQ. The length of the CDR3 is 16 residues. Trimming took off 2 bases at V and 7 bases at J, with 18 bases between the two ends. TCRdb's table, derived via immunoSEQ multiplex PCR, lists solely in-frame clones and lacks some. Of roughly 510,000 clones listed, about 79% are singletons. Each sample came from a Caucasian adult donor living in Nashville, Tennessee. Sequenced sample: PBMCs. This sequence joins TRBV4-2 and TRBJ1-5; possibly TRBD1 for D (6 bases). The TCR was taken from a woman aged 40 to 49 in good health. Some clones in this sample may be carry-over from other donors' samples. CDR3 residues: CASSQQGRGGGQPQHF. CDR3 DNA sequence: TGTGCCAGCAGCCAACAGGGGAGAGGGGGAGGACAGCCCCAGCATTTT.